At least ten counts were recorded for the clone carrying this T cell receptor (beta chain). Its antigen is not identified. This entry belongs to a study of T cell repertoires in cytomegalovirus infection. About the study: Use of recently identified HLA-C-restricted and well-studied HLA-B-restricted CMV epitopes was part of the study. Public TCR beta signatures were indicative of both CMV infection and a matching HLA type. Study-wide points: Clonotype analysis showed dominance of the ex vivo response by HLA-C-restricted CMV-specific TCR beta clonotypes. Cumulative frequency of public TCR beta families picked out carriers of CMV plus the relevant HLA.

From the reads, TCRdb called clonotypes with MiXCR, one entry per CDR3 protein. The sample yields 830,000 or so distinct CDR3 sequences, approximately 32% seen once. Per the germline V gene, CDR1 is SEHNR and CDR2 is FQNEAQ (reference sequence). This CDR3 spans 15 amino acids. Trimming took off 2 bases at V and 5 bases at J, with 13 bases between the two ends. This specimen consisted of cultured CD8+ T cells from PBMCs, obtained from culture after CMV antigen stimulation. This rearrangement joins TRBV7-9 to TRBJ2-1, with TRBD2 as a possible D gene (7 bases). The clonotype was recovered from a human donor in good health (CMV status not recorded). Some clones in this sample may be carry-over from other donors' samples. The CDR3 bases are TGTGCCAGCAGCTTAATTGCGGGGGACAACAATGAGCAGTTCTTC. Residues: CASSLIAGDNNEQFF.